These 10 T cell receptor beta chains originate from one sample sequenced in a study of beta chain features in type 1 diabetes. Whole-study results and caveats: Type 1 diabetes patients showed a moderate but significant shortening of TCRB CDR3s in all four CD4+ subsets.

Since all of the isolated RNA was reverse transcribed, expressed TCRB transcripts were what got sequenced. Sequencing was performed with immunoSEQ multiplex PCR; in TCRdb, only in-frame clones are kept and a portion is missing. The data show about 650,000 clones, 9.5% to 15% seen once. Their recognized antigens are unknown. The sequenced material came from naive CD4+ T cells from blood. These receptors were collected from a man in his thirties or forties with type 1 diabetes.

This clone was detected only a few times. The chain has TRBV7-2 and TRBJ2-1, with TRBD1 as a possible D gene (5 bases). Germline CDR1 is SGHTA and CDR2 is FQGNSA. V was cut by 5 bases and J by 7 bases, with 15 bases left in between. The CDR3 extends over 14 amino acids. The DNA for the CDR3 is TGTGCCAGCAGCCCCCGACAGTTCCCAAATGAGCAGTTCTTC. This sequence encodes CASSPRQFPNEQFF.

The gene calls are TRBV7-9 and TRBJ2-5; a weak D match, TRBD1 (5 bases). The length of the CDR3 is 15 residues. CDR1 and CDR2 from the germline V gene are SEHNR and FQNEAQ (reference sequence). Between the trimmed V and J ends, which lost 5 bases and 5 bases, there was a span of 18 bases. The CDR3 sequence: CASSADSAGMETQYF. The CDR3 bases are TGTGCCAGCAGCGCTGACTCCGCAGGGATGGAGACCCAGTACTTC. Combining the CDR3 with reference TRBV7-9 and TRBJ2-5 gives the whole variable domain DTGVSQNPRHKITKRGQNVTFRCDPISEHNRLYWYRQTLGQGPEFLTYFQNEAQLEKSRLLSDRFSAERPKGSFSTLEIQRTEQGDSAMYLCASSADSAGMETQYFGPGTRLLVL.

This clone has more than one count but fewer than ten. The chain couples TRBV6-5 to TRBJ2-7; 8 nucleotides align to TRBD1. The CDR3 is 16 residues long. Unmatched junction bases numbered 7, after V lost 2 bases and J lost 1 base. Germline CDR1 is MNHEY and CDR2 is SVGAGI. CDR3 loop: CASSYTRDRPSYEQYF. The DNA for the CDR3 is TGTGCCAGCAGTTACACCCGGGACAGGCCTTCCTACGAGCAGTACTTC.

This clone was observed a handful of times. J is TRBJ2-1 and V is TRBV4-1; D tentatively fits TRBD1 or TRBD2 (5 bases each). The CDR3 is made up of 16 amino acids. From germline, CDR1 is MGHRA and CDR2 YSYEKL. V gave up 1 base and J gave up 3 bases, with 13 bases separating them. CDR3 nucleotides: TGCGCCAGCAGCCAAGGCACGGGACGCAGCTACAATGAGCAGTTCTTC. Its translation: CASSQGTGRSYNEQFF.

This clone was seen a few times. The chain joins TRBV7-2 to TRBJ1-2; 10 nucleotides line up with TRBD1. The CDR3 runs to 13 residues. Germline CDR1 and CDR2: SGHTA and FQGNSA. The V gene end was trimmed by 5 bases and the J gene end by 4 bases; junction bases not matched to a gene: 1. CDR3 sequence reads: CASSDRGLYGYTF. CDR3 DNA: TGTGCCAGCAGCGACAGGGGGCTCTATGGCTACACCTTC.

The V gene is TRBV19, the J gene TRBJ1-1; weak D call: TRBD1 (6 bases). Between the trimmed V and J ends, which lost 3 bases and 0 bases, there was a span of 26 bases. Germline loops: CDR1 LNHDA, CDR2 SQIVND (reference sequence). This CDR3 is built from 20 residues. In DNA form, the CDR3 reads TGTGCCAGTAGTATGTTCCCCGGACAGCCAAGCCGGGCTCTGAACACTGAAGCTTTCTTT. Translation: CASSMFPGQPSRALNTEAFF.

The V gene is TRBV7-3, the J gene TRBJ1-6; D not certain. Germline V gives CDR1 SGHTA, CDR2 FQGTGA. Deletions cut 2 bases from V and 8 bases from J, with 7 bases between. CDR3 length equals 13 residues. Here the CDR3 reads CASSLDGDSPLHF. The CDR3 DNA reads as TGTGCCAGCAGCTTAGACGGGGATTCACCCCTCCACTTT.

The sample holds a few counts of this clone. The V gene is TRBV4-2, the J gene TRBJ2-5; 8 bases are shared with TRBD2. Germline V gene data show CDR1 as LGHNA and CDR2 as YNFKEQ. The CDR3 consists of 15 residues. With V trimmed by 6 bases and J by 2 bases, 8 bases remained unmatched. The CDR3, as DNA: TGTGCCAGCAGACCCGGACTAGCCGAACAAGAGACCCAGTACTTC. Translating it yields CASRPGLAEQETQYF.

This clone was seen a few times. The chain combines TRBV10-3 with TRBJ2-1; D might be TRBD1 (5 bases). Germline CDR1 ENHRY, CDR2 SYGVKD. The V gene lost 7 bases and the J gene lost 1 base, with 8 bases spanning the gap. The CDR3 length is 13 residues. The CDR3 DNA reads TGTGCCATCAAGGGGTCATCCTACAATGAGCAGTTCTTC. It translates to CAIKGSSYNEQFF.

CDR3 coding DNA: TGTGCCAGCAGCTCTGCCGGGACAGGGAGGGAGACCCAGTACTTC. Protein: CASSSAGTGRETQYF. The V call is TRBV11-3, the J call TRBJ2-5, with 9 bases that match TRBD1. The CDR3 spans 15 residues. The germline gives CDR1 SGHNT, CDR2 YENEEA. The trim removed 4 bases at V and 5 bases at J, leaving 8 bases unmatched.